This T cell receptor (beta chain) stems from a study of T cell changes during pregnancy in multiple sclerosis. There are 16 residues in the CDR3. After removal of 3 bases from V and 5 bases from J, the junction contained 10 bases not matched to a gene. The germline CDR1 and CDR2 sequences are SGHRS and YFSETQ. The method was immunoSEQ multiplex PCR; TCRdb's version includes in-frame clones alone and lacks a portion of them. The sample includes roughly 32,000 clones, 90% to 95% of them seen just once. The rearrangement joins TRBV5-1 to TRBJ2-1; 8 bases fit TRBD1. This sequence originates from a female donor with multiple sclerosis, enrolled in a pregnancy study. Sequences were derived from CD4+ T cells from peripheral blood mononuclear cells, sampled in the second trimester of pregnancy. The CDR3 is CASSWGTGTGDNEQFF. The CDR3 DNA reads TGCGCCAGCAGCTGGGGAACCGGGACAGGCGACAATGAGCAGTTCTTC.